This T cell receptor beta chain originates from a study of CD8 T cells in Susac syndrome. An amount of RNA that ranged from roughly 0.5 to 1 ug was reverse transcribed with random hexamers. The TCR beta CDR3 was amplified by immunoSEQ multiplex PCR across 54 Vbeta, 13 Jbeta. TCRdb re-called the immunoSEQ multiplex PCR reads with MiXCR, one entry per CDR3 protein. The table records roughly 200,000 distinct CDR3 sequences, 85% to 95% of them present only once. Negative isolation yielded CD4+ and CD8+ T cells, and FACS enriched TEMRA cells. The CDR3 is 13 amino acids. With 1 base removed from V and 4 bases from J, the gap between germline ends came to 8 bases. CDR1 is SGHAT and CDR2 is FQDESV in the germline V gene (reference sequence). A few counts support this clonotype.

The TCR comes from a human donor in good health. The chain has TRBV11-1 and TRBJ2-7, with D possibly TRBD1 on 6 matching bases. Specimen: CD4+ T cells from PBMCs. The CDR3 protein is CASSLVQGYEQYV. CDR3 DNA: TGTGCCAGCAGCTTAGTACAGGGTTACGAGCAGTACGTC.